This TCR beta chain stems from a study of T cell responses to AZD1222 COVID-19 vaccine. Sequencing used immunoSEQ multiplex PCR; TCRdb keeps in-frame clones, though not all of them. The table has 120,000 to 150,000 clones, 80% to 90% seen once; the top ten hold about 4.7%. The clonotype originates from an adult in good health. The sample was peripheral blood, taken on day 0 of AZD1222 vaccination.

Here the CDR3 reads CASSPGTRNQPQHF. In DNA form, the CDR3 reads TGTGCCAGCTCACCCGGGACACGCAATCAGCCCCAGCATTTT. This chain connects TRBV18 to TRBJ1-5, with D maybe TRBD1 (6 bases). The V gene lost 3 bases and the J gene lost 2 bases, with 8 bases spanning the gap. The CDR3 contains 14 residues. CDR1 is KGHSH, CDR2 LQKENI, per germline.